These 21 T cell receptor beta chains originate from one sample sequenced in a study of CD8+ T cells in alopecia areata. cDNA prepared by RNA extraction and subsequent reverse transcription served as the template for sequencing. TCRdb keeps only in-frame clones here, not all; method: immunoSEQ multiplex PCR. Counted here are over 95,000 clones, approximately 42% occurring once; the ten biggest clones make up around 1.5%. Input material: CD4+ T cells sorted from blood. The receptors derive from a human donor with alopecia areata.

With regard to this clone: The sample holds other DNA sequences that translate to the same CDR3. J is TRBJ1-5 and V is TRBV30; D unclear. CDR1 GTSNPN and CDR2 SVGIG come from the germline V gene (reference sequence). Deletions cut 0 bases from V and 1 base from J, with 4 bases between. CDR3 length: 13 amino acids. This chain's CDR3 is CAWSVQSNQPQHF. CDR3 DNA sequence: TGTGCCTGGAGTGTACAAAGCAATCAGCCCCAGCATTTT.

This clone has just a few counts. CDR3 protein: CASRVSGGRYNEQFF. Here the CDR3 DNA reads TGTGCCAGCCGGGTGAGCGGGGGGCGATACAATGAGCAGTTCTTC. The chain employs TRBV28 and TRBJ2-1; 9 nucleotides match TRBD2. This CDR3 has 15 amino acids. In germline, CDR1 is MDHEN, CDR2 SYDVKM. Unmatched junction bases numbered 9, after V lost 8 bases and J lost 4 bases. Full variable domain (missing parts from reference TRBV28 and TRBJ2-1): DVKVTQSSRYLVKRTGEKVFLECVQDMDHENMFWYRQDPGLGLRLIYFSYDVKMKEKGDIPEGYSVSREKKERFSLILESASTNQTSMYLCASRVSGGRYNEQFFGPGTRLTVL.

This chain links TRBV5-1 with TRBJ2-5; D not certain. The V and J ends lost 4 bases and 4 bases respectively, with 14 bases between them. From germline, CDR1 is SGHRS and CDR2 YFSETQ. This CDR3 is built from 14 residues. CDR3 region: CASSSTYSPETQYF. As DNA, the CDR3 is TGCGCCAGCAGCAGCACCTACAGCCCAGAGACCCAGTACTTC.

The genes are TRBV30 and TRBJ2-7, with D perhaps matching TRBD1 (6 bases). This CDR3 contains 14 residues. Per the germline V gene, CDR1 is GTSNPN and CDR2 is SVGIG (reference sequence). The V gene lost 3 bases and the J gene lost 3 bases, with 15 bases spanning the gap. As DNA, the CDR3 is TGTGCCTGGAGACAGGTGGGGGCCTTCTACGAGCAGTACTTC. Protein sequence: CAWRQVGAFYEQYF.

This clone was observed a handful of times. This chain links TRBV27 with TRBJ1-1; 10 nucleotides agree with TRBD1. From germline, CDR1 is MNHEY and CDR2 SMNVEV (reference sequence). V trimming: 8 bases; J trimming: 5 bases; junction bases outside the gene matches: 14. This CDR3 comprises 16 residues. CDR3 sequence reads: CASRLAGTGVDTEAFF. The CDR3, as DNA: TGTGCCAGCCGATTGGCCGGGACAGGGGTAGATACTGAAGCTTTCTTT.

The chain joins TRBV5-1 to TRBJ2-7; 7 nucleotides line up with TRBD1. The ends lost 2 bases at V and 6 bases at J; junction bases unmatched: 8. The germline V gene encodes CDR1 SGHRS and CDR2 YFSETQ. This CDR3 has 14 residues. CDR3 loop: CASSLAMTGFEQYF. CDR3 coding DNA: TGCGCCAGCAGCTTAGCCATGACAGGGTTCGAGCAGTACTTC.

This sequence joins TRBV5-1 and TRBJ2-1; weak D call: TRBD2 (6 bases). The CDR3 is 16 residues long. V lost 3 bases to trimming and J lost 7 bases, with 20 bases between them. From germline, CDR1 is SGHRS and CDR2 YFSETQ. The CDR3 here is CASSSNPNQGGNEQFF. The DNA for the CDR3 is TGCGCCAGCAGCTCCAACCCTAACCAGGGAGGTAATGAGCAGTTCTTC.

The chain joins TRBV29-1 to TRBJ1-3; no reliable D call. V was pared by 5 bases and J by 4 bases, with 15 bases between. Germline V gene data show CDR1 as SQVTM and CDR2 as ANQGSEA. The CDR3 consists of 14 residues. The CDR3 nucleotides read TGCAGCGTTCAGTACGGAGTACGGGGAAACACCATATATTTT. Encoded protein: CSVQYGVRGNTIYF.

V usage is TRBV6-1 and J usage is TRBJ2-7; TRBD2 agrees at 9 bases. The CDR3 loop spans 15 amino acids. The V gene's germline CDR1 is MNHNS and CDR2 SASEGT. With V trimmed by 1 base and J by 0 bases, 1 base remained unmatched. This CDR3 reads CASSEGLADSYEQYF. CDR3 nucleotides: TGTGCCAGCAGTGAAGGACTAGCGGACTCCTACGAGCAGTACTTC.

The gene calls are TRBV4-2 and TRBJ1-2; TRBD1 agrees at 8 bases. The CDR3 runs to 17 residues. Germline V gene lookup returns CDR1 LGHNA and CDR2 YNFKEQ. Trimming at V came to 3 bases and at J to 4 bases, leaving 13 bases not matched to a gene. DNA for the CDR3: TGTGCCAGCAGCCACCAAATAACAGGGGGTTCCCGCTATGGCTACACCTTC. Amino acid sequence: CASSHQITGGSRYGYTF.

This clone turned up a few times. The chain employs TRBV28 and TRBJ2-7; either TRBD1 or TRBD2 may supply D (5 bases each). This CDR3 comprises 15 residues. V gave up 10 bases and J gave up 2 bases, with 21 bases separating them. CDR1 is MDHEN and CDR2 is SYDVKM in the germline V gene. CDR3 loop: CATKYGTSRTYEQYF. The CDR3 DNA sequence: TGTGCCACCAAATATGGGACCTCCCGTACCTACGAGCAGTACTTC.

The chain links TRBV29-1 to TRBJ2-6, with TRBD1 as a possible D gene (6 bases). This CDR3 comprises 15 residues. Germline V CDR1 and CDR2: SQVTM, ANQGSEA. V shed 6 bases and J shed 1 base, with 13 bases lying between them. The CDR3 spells CSVQQGGSGANVLTF. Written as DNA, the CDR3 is TGCAGCGTGCAACAGGGTGGTTCTGGGGCCAACGTCCTGACTTTC.

The CDR3 loop is CASSQGRNSYEQYF. CDR3 DNA sequence: TGCGCCAGCAGCCAAGGACGGAACTCCTACGAGCAGTACTTC. The chain uses TRBV4-3 and TRBJ2-7; D is unresolved. Trimming pared 1 base from V and 0 bases from J, leaving 7 bases between. In germline, CDR1 is LGHNA, CDR2 YSLEER. The length of the CDR3 is 14 residues.

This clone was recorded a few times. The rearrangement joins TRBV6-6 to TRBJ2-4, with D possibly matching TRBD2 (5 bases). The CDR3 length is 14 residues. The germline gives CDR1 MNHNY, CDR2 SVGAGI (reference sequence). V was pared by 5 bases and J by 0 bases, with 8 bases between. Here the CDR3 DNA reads TGTGCCAGCAGTCCGGAGGCAGCCAAAAACATTCAGTACTTC. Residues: CASSPEAAKNIQYF.

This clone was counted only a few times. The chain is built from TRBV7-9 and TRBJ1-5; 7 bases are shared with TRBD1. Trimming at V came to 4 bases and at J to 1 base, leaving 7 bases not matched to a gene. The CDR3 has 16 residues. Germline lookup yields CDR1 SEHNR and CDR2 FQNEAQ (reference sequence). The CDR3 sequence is CASSSGQAGSNQPQHF. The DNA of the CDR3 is TGTGCCAGCAGCTCCGGACAGGCGGGAAGCAATCAGCCCCAGCATTTT.

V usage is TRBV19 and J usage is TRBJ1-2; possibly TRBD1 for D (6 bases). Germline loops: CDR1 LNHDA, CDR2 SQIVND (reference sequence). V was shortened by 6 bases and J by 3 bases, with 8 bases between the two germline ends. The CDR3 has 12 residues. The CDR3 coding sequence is TGTGCCAGTAGGAACAGGGACTATGGCTACACCTTC. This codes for CASRNRDYGYTF.

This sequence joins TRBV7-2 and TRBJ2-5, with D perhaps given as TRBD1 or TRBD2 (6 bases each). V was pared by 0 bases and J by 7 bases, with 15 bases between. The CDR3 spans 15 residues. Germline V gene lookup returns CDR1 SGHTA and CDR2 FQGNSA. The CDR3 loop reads CASSLAGGKGGTQYF. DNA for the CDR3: TGTGCCAGCAGCTTAGCAGGGGGGAAGGGCGGGACCCAGTACTTC.

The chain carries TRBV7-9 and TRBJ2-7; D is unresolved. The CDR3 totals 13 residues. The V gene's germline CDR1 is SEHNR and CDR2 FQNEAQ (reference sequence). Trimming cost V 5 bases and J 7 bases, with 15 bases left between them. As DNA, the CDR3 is TGTGCCAGCAGCGAACTGACTCGGTCGGAGCAGTACTTC. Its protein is CASSELTRSEQYF.

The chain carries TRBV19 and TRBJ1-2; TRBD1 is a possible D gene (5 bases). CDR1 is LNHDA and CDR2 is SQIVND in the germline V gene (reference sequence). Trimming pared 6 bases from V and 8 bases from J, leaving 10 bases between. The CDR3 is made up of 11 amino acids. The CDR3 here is CASSGTFGYTF. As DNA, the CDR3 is TGTGCCAGTAGCGGGACGTTCGGCTACACCTTC. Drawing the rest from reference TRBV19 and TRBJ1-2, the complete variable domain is DGGITQSPKYLFRKEGQNVTLSCEQNLNHDAMYWYRQDPGQGLRLIYYSQIVNDFQKGDIAEGYSVSREKKESFPLTVTSAQKNPTAFYLCASSGTFGYTFGSGTRLTVV.

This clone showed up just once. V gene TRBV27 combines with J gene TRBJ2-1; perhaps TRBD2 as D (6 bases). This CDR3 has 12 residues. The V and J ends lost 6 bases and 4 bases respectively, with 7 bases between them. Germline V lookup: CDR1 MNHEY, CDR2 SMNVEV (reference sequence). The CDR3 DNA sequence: TGTGCCAGCAGCCGGGAGTACAATGAGCAGTTCTTC. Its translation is CASSREYNEQFF.

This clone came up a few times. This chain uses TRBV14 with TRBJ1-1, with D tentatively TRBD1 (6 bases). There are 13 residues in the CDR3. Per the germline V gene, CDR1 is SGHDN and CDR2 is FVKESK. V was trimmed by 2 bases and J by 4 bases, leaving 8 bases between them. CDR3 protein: CASSQWGPTEAFF. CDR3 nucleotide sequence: TGTGCCAGCAGCCAATGGGGGCCCACTGAAGCTTTCTTT.